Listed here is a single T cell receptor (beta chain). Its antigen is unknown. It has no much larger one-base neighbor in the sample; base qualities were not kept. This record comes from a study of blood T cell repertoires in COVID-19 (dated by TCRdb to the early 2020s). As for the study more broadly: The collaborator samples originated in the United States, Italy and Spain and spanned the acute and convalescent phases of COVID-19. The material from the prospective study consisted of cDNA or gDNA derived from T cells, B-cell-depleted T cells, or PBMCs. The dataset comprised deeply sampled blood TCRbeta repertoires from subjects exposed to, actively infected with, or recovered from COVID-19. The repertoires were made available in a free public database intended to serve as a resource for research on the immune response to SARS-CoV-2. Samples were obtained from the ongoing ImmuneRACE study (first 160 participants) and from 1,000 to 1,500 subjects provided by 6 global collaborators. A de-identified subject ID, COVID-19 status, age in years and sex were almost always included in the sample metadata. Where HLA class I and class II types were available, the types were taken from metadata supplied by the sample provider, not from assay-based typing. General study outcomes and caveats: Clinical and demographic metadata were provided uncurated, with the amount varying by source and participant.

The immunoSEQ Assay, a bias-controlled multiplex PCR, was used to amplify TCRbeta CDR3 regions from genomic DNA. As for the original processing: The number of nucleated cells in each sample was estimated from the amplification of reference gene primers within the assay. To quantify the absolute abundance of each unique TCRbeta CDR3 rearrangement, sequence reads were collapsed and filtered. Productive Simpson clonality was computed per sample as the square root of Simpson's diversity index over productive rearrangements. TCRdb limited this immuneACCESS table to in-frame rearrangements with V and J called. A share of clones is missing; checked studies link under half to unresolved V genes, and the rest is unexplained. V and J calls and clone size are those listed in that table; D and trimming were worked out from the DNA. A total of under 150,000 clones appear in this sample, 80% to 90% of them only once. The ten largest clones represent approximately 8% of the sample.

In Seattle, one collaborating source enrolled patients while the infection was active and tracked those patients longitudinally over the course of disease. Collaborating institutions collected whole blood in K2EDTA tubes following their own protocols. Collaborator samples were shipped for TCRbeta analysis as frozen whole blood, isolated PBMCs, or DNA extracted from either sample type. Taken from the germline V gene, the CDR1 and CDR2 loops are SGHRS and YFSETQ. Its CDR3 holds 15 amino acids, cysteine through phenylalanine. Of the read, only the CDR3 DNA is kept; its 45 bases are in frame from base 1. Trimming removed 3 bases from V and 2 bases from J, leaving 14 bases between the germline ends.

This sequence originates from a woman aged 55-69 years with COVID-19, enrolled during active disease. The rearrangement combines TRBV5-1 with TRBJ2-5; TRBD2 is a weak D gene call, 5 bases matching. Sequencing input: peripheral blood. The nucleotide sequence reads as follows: TGCGCCAGCAGCTCCGGGGTCTCCCTACAAGAGACCCAGTACTTC. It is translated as CASSSGVSLQETQYF.